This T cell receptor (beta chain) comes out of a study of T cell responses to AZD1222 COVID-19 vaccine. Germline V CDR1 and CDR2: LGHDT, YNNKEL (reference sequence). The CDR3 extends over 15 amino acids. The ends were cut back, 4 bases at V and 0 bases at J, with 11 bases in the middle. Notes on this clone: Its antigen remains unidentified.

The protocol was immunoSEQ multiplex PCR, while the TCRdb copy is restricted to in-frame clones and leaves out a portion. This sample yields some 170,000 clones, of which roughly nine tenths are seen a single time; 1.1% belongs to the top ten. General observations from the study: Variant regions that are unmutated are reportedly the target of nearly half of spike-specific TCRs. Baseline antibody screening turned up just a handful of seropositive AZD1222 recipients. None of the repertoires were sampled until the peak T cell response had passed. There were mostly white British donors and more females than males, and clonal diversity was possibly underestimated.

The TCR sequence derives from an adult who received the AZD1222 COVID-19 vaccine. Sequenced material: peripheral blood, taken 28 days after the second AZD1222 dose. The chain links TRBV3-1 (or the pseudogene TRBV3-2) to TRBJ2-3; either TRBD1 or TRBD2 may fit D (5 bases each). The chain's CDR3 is CASSPRDGSTDTQYF. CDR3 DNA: TGTGCCAGCAGCCCCCGGGACGGGAGCACAGATACGCAGTATTTT.